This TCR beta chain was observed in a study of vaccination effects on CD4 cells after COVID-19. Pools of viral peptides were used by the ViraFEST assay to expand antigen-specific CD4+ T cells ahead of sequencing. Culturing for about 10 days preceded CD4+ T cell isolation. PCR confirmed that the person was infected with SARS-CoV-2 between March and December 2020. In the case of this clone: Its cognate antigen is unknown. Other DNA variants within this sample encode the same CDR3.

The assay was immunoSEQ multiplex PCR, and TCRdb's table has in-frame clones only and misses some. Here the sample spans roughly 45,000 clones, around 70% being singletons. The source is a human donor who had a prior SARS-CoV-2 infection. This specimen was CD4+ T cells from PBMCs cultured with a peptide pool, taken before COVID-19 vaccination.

The CDR3 loop is CASSVDSYNEQFF. CDR3 DNA: TGTGCCAGCAGCGTTGACTCCTACAATGAGCAGTTCTTC. The chain recombines TRBV9 with TRBJ2-1; D is ambiguous. CDR1 is SGDLS, CDR2 YYNGEE, per germline. The CDR3 is made up of 13 amino acids. Between the trimmed V and J ends, which lost 2 bases and 0 bases, there was a span of 3 bases.